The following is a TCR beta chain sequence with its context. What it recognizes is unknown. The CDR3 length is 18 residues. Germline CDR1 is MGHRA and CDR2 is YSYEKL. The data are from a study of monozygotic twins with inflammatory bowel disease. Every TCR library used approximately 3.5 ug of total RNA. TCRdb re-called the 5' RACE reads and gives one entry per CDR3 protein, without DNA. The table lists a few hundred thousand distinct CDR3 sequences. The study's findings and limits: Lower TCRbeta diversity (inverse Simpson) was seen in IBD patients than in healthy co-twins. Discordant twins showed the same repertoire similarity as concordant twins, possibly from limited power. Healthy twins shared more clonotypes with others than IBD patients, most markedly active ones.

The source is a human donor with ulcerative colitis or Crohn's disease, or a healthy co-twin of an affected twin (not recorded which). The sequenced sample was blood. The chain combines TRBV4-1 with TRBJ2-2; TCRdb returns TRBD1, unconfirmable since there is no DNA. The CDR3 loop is CASSQEDTGTGNTGELFF.